Sequencing of this T cell receptor beta chain was carried out in a study of blood T cell repertoires in COVID-19. Study information: The analysed material was cDNA or gDNA that came from T cells, B-cell-depleted T cells, or PBMCs.

Participants were aged roughly 18 to 90 years from about 25 US areas. Clinical history as reported by participants underpinned cohort assignment. The CDR3 contains 13 residues. V was clipped by 7 bases and J by 0 bases, with 9 bases between them. The germline V gene has CDR1 MNHEY and CDR2 SVGAGI. Libraries were prepared by immunoSEQ multiplex PCR; TCRdb keeps only in-frame clonotypes and omits some of them. The table lists approximately 350,000 clones, 87% of them singletons. This TCR was recovered from a woman aged 25-40 years who had recovered from COVID-19. Sequenced sample: PBMCs or T cells enriched from blood (not recorded which). The chain joins TRBV6-5 to TRBJ1-1; D is ambiguous. The CDR3, as DNA: TGTGCCAGCACCCGAGTCATGAACACTGAAGCTTTCTTT. It specifies CASTRVMNTEAFF.